Presented here are 21 T cell receptor beta chains from one specimen sequenced in a study of cytomegalovirus exposure and HLA in healthy donors. The PCR made use of 60 Vbeta and 13 Jbeta primers. The method was immunoSEQ multiplex PCR; TCRdb's version includes in-frame clones alone and lacks a portion of them. This sample yields just over 200,000 clones, of which approximately 85% are seen a single time; about 3% belongs to the top ten. Sample: PBMCs. These receptors originate from a woman in her thirties or forties in good health and CMV-seronegative.

J is TRBJ2-6 and V is TRBV5-5; D is possibly TRBD2 (6 bases). CDR3 size: 16 residues. Between the trimmed V and J ends, which lost 2 bases and 3 bases, there was a span of 12 bases. CDR1 and CDR2 from the germline V gene are SGHKS and YYEKEE (reference sequence). Here the CDR3 DNA reads TGTGCCAGCAGCTTTTCGGAGGGTTATGGGGCCAACGTCCTGACTTTC. It codes for CASSFSEGYGANVLTF. Together with reference TRBV5-5 and TRBJ2-6, the CDR3 gives the full variable domain: DAGVTQSPTHLIKTRGQQVTLRCSPISGHKSVSWYQQVLGQGPQFIFQYYEKEERGRGNFPDRFSARQFPNYSSELNVNALLLGDSALYLCASSFSEGYGANVLTFGAGSRLTVL.

CDR3 sequence (DNA): TGTGCCAGCTCACCTATTGCAGCGGGAGCCTCCTACGAGCAGTACTTC. Its protein product is CASSPIAAGASYEQYF. The chain combines TRBV18 with TRBJ2-7; TRBD2 matches at 8 bases. The germline CDR1 and CDR2 sequences are KGHSH and LQKENI. The CDR3 contains 16 residues. The trim removed 3 bases at V and 0 bases at J, leaving 7 bases unmatched.

The V gene is TRBV7-9, the J gene TRBJ2-7; TRBD2 agrees at 9 bases. The CDR3 is 17 amino acids. V trimming: 6 bases; J trimming: 1 base; junction bases outside the gene matches: 13. The germline CDR1 and CDR2 sequences are SEHNR and FQNEAQ (reference sequence). The CDR3, as DNA: TGTGCCAGCAGTTTATCAACCGGGACTAGCTTTTCCTACGAGCAGTACTTC. Protein: CASSLSTGTSFSYEQYF. Supplemented by reference TRBV7-9 and TRBJ2-7, the full variable domain reads DTGVSQNPRHKITKRGQNVTFRCDPISEHNRLYWYRQTLGQGPEFLTYFQNEAQLEKSRLLSDRFSAERPKGSFSTLEIQRTEQGDSAMYLCASSLSTGTSFSYEQYFGPGTRLTVT.

This clone was seen a few times. The V and J genes are TRBV6-1 and TRBJ2-3, with 9 bases fitting TRBD1. The junction had 9 bases not matched to a gene; V was cut back by 3 bases and J by 2 bases. The CDR3 contains 17 residues. Germline CDR1 reads MNHNS; CDR2 reads SASEGT. The CDR3 reads CASSEPGQGHFTDTQYF. The CDR3 nucleotides read TGTGCCAGCAGTGAGCCGGGACAGGGACACTTCACAGATACGCAGTATTTT.

The rearrangement uses TRBV9 and TRBJ2-1, with D tentatively TRBD1 (5 bases). CDR3 length: 19 residues. Trimming pared 1 base from V and 4 bases from J, leaving 24 bases between. From germline, CDR1 is SGDLS and CDR2 YYNGEE. This chain's CDR3 is CASSVQGSIGAGLYNEQFF. CDR3 bases: TGTGCCAGCAGCGTACAGGGTTCAATTGGAGCAGGGCTATACAATGAGCAGTTCTTC.

This sequence joins TRBV27 and TRBJ2-5; D not certain. CDR1 is MNHEY and CDR2 is SMNVEV in the germline V gene (reference sequence). The CDR3 extends over 14 amino acids. V dropped 6 bases and J dropped 2 bases, with 13 bases sitting between them. The CDR3 coding sequence is TGTGCCAGCAGACCCCTAGTTCGACAAGAGACCCAGTACTTC. Its protein product is CASRPLVRQETQYF.

The chain has TRBV7-3 and TRBJ1-2; TRBD1 is a possible D gene (5 bases). The CDR3 extends over 15 amino acids. From germline, CDR1 is SGHTA and CDR2 FQGTGA. V was trimmed by 4 bases and J by 9 bases, leaving 21 bases between them. CDR3 residues: CASSSAGGVTSSYTF. In nucleotides, the CDR3 is TGTGCCAGCAGCTCCGCGGGGGGTGTTACGTCTAGCTACACCTTC.

The rearrangement uses TRBV5-4 and TRBJ2-7; maybe TRBD2 (6 bases). CDR1 and CDR2 (germline): SGHNT, YYREEE (reference sequence). This CDR3 has 16 residues. The ends were cut back, 4 bases at V and 0 bases at J, with 17 bases in the middle. CDR3: CASSMEGSPSSYEQYF. CDR3 nucleotide sequence: TGTGCCAGCAGCATGGAGGGGTCCCCGTCCTCCTACGAGCAGTACTTC.

The chain uses TRBV19 and TRBJ2-7; TRBD1 aligns across 9 bases. V was clipped by 6 bases and J by 5 bases; unmatched bases: 11. This CDR3 has 15 residues. The germline CDR1 and CDR2 sequences are LNHDA and SQIVND (reference sequence). CDR3 DNA sequence: TGTGCCAGTAGCGGAGATATGAGGACAGGGGACGAGCAGTACTTC. Protein: CASSGDMRTGDEQYF.

V and J are TRBV7-3 and TRBJ2-2, with D possibly TRBD1 on 5 matching bases. Germline V gene data show CDR1 as SGHTA and CDR2 as FQGTGA. V was trimmed by 5 bases and J by 0 bases, leaving 7 bases between them. The CDR3 runs to 14 residues. The DNA of the CDR3 is TGTGCCAGCAGCCCGACAGCGAACACCGGGGAGCTGTTTTTT. This encodes CASSPTANTGELFF.

This clone was seen more than once but under ten times. The J gene is TRBJ2-1, the V gene TRBV4-2, with TRBD2 matching 11 bases. Per the germline V gene, CDR1 is LGHNA and CDR2 is YNFKEQ. J lost 4 bases, V lost 0 bases, and 5 bases had no gene match. This CDR3 is built from 17 residues. CDR3 region: CASSQDGSSGRYNEQFF. CDR3 DNA: TGTGCCAGCAGCCAAGATGGGTCTAGCGGGAGGTACAATGAGCAGTTCTTC.

The rearrangement joins TRBV11-2 to TRBJ2-2; 8 nucleotides line up with TRBD1. Germline loops: CDR1 SGHAT, CDR2 FQNNGV. Trimming took 5 bases from V and 2 from J; bases not matched to a gene: 7. The CDR3 has 16 residues. The CDR3 sequence is CASSAGQGTNTGELFF. Here the CDR3 DNA reads TGTGCCAGCAGCGCCGGACAGGGAACTAACACCGGGGAGCTGTTTTTT.

The V and J genes are TRBV19 and TRBJ2-7; 9 bases are shared with TRBD2. The V gene end was trimmed by 4 bases and the J gene end by 6 bases; junction bases not matched to a gene: 7. The CDR3 is 14 residues long. Per germline, CDR1 LNHDA and CDR2 SQIVND (reference sequence). CDR3 bases: TGTGCCAGTAGTACCCGGACTAGCGAGGTCGAGCAGTACTTC. This codes for CASSTRTSEVEQYF.

The chain combines TRBV4-1 with TRBJ2-3; TRBD2 matches 13 bases. The trim removed 3 bases at V and 2 bases at J, leaving 8 bases unmatched. Germline CDR1 is MGHRA and CDR2 is YSYEKL. This CDR3 has 18 amino acids. This chain's CDR3 is CASSHPTSGRASTDTQYF. CDR3 coding DNA: TGCGCCAGCAGCCATCCCACTAGCGGGAGGGCGTCCACAGATACGCAGTATTTT.

This chain joins TRBV7-2 and TRBJ1-5, with 10 nucleotides matching TRBD1. The ends lost 10 bases at V and 1 base at J; junction bases unmatched: 1. Germline loops: CDR1 SGHTA, CDR2 FQGNSA. This CDR3 has 13 amino acids. The CDR3 DNA follows: TGTGCCACGGGACAGGGGAGCAATCAGCCCCAGCATTTT. This encodes CATGQGSNQPQHF.

The rearrangement joins TRBV30 to TRBJ2-7, with 7 bases identical to TRBD2. J gave up 6 bases and V 4 bases, and 6 bases lay outside the gene matches. The germline V gene has CDR1 GTSNPN and CDR2 SVGIG (reference sequence). The CDR3 length is 12 residues. CDR3 region: CAWTGTTLEQYF. The CDR3, as DNA: TGTGCCTGGACCGGGACTACCCTCGAGCAGTACTTC.

This rearrangement joins TRBV10-1 to TRBJ2-2, with 7 bases identical to TRBD2. V was clipped by 3 bases and J by 1 base; unmatched bases: 11. CDR3 length equals 18 residues. Germline CDR1 WNHNN, CDR2 SYGVQD (reference sequence). CDR3 loop: CASSDMGGRDLNTGELFF. CDR3 in DNA: TGCGCCAGCAGTGATATGGGAGGGAGGGATTTGAACACCGGGGAGCTGTTTTTT.

CDR3 protein: CASSHNDLPNNEQFF. CDR3 DNA: TGTGCCAGCAGCCACAACGATCTGCCAAACAATGAGCAGTTCTTC. This rearrangement joins TRBV6-4 to TRBJ2-1; D unclear. The CDR3 sequence is 15 residues long. The V end lost 6 bases, the J end lost 5 bases, and 17 bases lay between the germline ends. In germline, CDR1 is MRHNA, CDR2 SNTAGT.

J is TRBJ2-2 and V is TRBV7-8; TRBD2 agrees at 7 bases. The CDR3 consists of 19 residues. Germline V lookup: CDR1 SGHVS, CDR2 FQNEAQ. J gave up 0 bases and V 3 bases, and 13 bases lay outside the gene matches. CDR3 loop: CASSFNFLASGANTGELFF. The CDR3 DNA is TGTGCCAGCAGCTTCAACTTTTTGGCTAGCGGAGCGAACACCGGGGAGCTGTTTTTT.

The V gene is TRBV19, the J gene TRBJ2-2; no clear D. The CDR3 extends over 15 amino acids. Germline CDR1 LNHDA, CDR2 SQIVND (reference sequence). Deletions cut 4 bases from V and 4 bases from J, with 13 bases between. CDR3 region: CASSTFPSPTGELFF. Written as DNA, the CDR3 is TGTGCCAGTAGTACCTTCCCTTCTCCCACCGGGGAGCTGTTTTTT.

The chain links TRBV18 to TRBJ2-1; 8 nucleotides agree with TRBD2. Trimming at V came to 6 bases and at J to 6 bases, leaving 13 bases not matched to a gene. Germline V CDR1 and CDR2: KGHSH, LQKENI. The CDR3 is 16 residues long. Written as DNA, the CDR3 is TGTGCCAGCTCCCGACTATCGGGAGGGCCGGGCAATGAGCAGTTCTTC. It specifies CASSRLSGGPGNEQFF.